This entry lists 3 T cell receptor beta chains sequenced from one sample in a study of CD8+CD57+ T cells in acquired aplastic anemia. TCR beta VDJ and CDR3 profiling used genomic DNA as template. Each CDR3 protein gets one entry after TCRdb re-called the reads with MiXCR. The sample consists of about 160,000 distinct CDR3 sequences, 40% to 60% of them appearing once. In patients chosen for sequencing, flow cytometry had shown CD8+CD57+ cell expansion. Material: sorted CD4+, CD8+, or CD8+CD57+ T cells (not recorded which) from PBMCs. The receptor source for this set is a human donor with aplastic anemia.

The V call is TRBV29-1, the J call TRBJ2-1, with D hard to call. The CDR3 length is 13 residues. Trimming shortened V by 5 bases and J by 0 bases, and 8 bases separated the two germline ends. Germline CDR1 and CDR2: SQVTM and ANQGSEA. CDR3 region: CSVRMNSYNEQFF. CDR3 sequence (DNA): TGCAGCGTTAGAATGAACTCCTACAATGAGCAGTTCTTC.

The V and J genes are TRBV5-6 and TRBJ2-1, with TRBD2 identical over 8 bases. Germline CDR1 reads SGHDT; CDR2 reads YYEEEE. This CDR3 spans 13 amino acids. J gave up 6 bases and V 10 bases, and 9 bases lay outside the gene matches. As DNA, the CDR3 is TGTGCCGGTCAAAGCGGGAGTCCCAATGAGCAGTTCTTC. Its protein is CAGQSGSPNEQFF.

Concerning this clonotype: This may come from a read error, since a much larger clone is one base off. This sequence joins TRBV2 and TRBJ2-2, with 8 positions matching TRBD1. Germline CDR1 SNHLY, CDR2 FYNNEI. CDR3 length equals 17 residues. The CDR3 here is CASSEAAGTGDSGEMFF. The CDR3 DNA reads TGTGCCAGCAGTGAAGCGGCCGGGACAGGTGATTCCGGGGAGATGTTTTTT.